This TCR beta chain was retrieved from a study of blood T cell repertoires in COVID-19. Whole-study context: Some COVID-19 samples were acute and others convalescent; all came from the United States, Italy and Spain.

This CDR3 spans 14 amino acids. Germline V gene sequence: CDR1 SGHDT, CDR2 YYEEEE. V was clipped by 1 base and J by 5 bases; unmatched bases: 5. TCRdb's table, derived via immunoSEQ multiplex PCR, lists solely in-frame clones and lacks some. The table shows about 84,000 clones, with around 88% occurring only once. Only one count was recorded for this clone. The source is an elderly man with active or convalescent COVID-19. The J gene is TRBJ2-5, the V gene TRBV5-6, with 7 nucleotides matching TRBD2. Sequencing was performed on peripheral blood. The CDR3 sequence: CASSLSRERETQYF. The DNA of the CDR3 is TGTGCCAGCAGCTTGTCGCGGGAGAGGGAGACCCAGTACTTC.